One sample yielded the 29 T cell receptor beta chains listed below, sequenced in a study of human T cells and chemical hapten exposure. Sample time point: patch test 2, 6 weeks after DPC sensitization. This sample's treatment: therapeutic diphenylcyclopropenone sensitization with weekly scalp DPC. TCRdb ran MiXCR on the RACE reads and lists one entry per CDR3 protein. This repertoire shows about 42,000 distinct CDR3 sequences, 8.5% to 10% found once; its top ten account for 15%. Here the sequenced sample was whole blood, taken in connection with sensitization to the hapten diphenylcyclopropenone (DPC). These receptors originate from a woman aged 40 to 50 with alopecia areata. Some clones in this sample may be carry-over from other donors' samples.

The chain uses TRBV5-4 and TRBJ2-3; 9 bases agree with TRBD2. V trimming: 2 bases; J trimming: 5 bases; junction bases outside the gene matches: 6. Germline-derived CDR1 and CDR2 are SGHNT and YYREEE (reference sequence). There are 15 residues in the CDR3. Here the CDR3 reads CASSLFGLAQDTQYF. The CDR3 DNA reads TGTGCCAGCAGCTTATTCGGACTAGCGCAAGATACGCAGTATTTT.

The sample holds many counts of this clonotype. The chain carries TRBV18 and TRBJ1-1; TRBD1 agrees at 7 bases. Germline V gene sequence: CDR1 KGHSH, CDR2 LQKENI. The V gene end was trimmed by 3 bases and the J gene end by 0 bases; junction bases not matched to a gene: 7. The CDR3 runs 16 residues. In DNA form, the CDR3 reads TGTGCCAGCTCACCCCAAACGGGACAGATGAACACTGAAGCTTTCTTT. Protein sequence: CASSPQTGQMNTEAFF.

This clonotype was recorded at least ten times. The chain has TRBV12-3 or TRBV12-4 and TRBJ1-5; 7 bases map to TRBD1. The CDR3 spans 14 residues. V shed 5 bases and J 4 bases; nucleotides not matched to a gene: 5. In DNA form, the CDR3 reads TGTGCCAGCAGTCAGACAGGGTATAATCAGCCCCAGCATTTT. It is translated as CASSQTGYNQPQHF.

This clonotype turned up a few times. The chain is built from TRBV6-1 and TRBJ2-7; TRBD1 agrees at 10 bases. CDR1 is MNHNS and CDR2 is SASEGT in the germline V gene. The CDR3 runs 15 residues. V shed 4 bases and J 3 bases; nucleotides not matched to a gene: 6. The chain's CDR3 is CASSAGQGGDYEQYF. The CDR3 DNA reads TGTGCCAGCAGTGCTGGACAGGGGGGGGACTACGAGCAGTACTTC.

CDR3 sequence (DNA): TGTGCCAGCAGTTCCCGGGGGTCGGGTCCTAATGAAAAACTGTTTTTT. Protein: CASSSRGSGPNEKLFF. J is TRBJ1-4 and V is TRBV12-3 or TRBV12-4; TRBD1 might be the D (5 bases). This CDR3 spans 16 amino acids. V lost 4 bases and J lost 3, with 15 bases in between.

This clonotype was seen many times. The CDR3 sequence: CSGGGGSYGYTF. CDR3 nucleotides: TGCAGCGGCGGGGGAGGGTCCTATGGCTACACCTTC. V and J are TRBV29-1 and TRBJ1-2; the D gene is possibly TRBD1 (5 bases). The germline V gene encodes CDR1 SQVTM and CDR2 ANQGSEA. The CDR3 is 12 residues long. Trimming took off 7 bases at V and 4 bases at J, with 13 bases between the two ends.

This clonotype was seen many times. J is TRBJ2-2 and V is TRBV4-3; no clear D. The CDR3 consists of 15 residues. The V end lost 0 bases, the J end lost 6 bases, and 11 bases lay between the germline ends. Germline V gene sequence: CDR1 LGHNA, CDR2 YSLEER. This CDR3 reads CASSQDGIEPGELFF. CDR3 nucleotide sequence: TGCGCCAGCAGCCAAGATGGAATCGAACCCGGGGAGCTGTTTTTT.

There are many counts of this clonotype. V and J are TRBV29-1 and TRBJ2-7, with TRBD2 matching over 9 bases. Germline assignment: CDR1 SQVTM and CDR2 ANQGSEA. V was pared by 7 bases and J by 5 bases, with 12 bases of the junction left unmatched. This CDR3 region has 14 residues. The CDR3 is CSALRGGAGDEQYF. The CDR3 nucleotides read TGCAGCGCCCTCCGCGGGGGGGCCGGGGACGAGCAGTACTTC.

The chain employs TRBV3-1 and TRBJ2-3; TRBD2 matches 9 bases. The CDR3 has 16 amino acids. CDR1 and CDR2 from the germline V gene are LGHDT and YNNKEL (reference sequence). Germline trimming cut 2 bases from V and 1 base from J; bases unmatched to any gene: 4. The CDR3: CASSQRAGGGTDTQYF. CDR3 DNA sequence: TGTGCCAGCAGCCAAAGAGCGGGGGGAGGCACAGATACGCAGTATTTT.

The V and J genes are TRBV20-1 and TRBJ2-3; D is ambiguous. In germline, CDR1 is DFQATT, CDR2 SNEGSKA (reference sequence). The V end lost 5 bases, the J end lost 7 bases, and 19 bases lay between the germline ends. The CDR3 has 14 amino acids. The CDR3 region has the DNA TGCAGTGCTTCGGCCACACCGAGGTGGTATACGCAGTATTTT. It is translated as CSASATPRWYTQYF.

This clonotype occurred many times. This CDR3 reads CSVRMGDTQYF. CDR3 DNA sequence: TGCAGCGTTCGAATGGGAGATACGCAGTATTTT. The chain links TRBV29-1 to TRBJ2-3; D ambiguous. CDR3 size: 11 residues. Trimming removed 5 bases at V and 5 bases at J, with 8 bases between. The germline V gene has CDR1 SQVTM and CDR2 ANQGSEA.

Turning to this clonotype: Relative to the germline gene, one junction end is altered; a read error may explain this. CDR3 sequence reads: CASSPRQATYQETRYF. The CDR3 nucleotides are TGCGCCAGCAGCCCCCGACAGGCGACGTACCAAGAGACCCGGTACTTC. This chain uses TRBV4-1 with TRBJ2-5; TRBD1 is a possible D gene (6 bases). Germline CDR1 is MGHRA and CDR2 is YSYEKL. The CDR3 is 16 residues long.

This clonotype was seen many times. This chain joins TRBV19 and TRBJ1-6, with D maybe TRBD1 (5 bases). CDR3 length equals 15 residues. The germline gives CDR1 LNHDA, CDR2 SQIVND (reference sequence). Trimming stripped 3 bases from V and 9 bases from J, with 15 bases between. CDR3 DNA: TGTGCCAGTAGTATTTTTGTTGGGGGAATTTCACCCCTCCACTTT. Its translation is CASSIFVGGISPLHF.

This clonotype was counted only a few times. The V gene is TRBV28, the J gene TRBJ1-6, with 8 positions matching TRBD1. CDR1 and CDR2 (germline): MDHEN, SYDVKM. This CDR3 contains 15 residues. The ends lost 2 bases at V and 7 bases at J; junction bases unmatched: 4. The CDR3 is CASSLRQGANSPLHF. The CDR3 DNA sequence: TGTGCCAGCAGTTTACGGCAGGGGGCGAATTCACCCCTCCACTTT.

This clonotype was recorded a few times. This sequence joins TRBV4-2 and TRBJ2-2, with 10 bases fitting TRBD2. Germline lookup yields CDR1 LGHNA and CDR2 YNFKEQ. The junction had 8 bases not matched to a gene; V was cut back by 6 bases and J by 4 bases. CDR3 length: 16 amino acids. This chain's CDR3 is CASSFGSGGLTGELFF. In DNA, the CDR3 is TGTGCCAGCAGTTTCGGTAGCGGGGGGCTCACCGGGGAGCTGTTTTTT.

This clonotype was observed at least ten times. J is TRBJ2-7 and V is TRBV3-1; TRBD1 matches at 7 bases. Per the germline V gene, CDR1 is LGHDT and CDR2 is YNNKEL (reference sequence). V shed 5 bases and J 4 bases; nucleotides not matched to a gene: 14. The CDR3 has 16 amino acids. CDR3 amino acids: CASSGGLGDRAYEQYF. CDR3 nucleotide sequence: TGTGCCAGCAGCGGGGGCTTGGGGGACAGAGCATACGAGCAGTACTTC.

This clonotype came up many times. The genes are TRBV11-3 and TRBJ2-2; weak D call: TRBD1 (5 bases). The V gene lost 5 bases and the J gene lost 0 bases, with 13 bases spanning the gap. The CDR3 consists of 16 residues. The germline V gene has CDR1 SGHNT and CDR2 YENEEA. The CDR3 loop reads CASSPQDPSNTGELFF. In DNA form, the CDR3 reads TGTGCCAGCAGCCCACAGGACCCCTCGAACACCGGGGAGCTGTTTTTT.

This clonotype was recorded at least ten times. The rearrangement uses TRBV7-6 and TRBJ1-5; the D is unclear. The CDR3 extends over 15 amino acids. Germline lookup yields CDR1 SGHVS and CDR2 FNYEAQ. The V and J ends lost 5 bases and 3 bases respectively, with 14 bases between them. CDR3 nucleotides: TGTGCCAGCAGCCTCGAGGCAGGATACAATCAGCCCCAGCATTTT. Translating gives CASSLEAGYNQPQHF.

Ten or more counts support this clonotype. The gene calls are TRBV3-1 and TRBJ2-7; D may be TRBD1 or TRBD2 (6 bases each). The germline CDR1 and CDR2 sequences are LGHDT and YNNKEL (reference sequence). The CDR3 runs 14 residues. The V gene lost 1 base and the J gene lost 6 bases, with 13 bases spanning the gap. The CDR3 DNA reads TGTGCCAGCAGCCAAGGCCCCGGGGGCGGCGAGCAGTACTTC. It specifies CASSQGPGGGEQYF.

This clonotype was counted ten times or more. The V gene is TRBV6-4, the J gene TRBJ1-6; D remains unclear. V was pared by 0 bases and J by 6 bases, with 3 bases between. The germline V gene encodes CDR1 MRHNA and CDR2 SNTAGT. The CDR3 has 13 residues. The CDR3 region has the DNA TGTGCCAGCAGTGACTCCGGTAATTCACCCCTCCACTTT. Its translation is CASSDSGNSPLHF.

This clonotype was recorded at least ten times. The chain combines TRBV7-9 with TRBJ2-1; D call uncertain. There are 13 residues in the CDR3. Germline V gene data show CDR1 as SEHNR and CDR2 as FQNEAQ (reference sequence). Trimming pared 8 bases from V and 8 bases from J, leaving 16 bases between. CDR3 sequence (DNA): TGTGCCAGCGGTCGGACCGAGAACGATGAGCAGTTCTTC. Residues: CASGRTENDEQFF.

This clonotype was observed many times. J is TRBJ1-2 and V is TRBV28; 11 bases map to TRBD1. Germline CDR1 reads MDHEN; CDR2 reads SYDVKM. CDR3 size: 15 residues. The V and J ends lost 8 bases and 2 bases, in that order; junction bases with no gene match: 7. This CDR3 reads CASLTDRGRNYGYTF. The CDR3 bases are TGTGCCAGCCTTACGGACAGGGGGCGCAACTATGGCTACACCTTC.

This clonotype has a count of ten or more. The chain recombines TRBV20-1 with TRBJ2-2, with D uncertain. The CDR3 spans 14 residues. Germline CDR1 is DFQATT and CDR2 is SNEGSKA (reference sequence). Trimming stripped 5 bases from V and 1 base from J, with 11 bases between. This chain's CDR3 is CSAPSSGNTGELFF. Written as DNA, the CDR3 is TGCAGTGCTCCATCCTCAGGGAACACCGGGGAGCTGTTTTTT.

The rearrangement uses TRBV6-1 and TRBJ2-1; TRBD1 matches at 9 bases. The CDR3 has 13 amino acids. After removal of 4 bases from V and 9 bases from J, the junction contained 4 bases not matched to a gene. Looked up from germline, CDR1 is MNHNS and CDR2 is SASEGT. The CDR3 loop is CASSATGGTEQFF. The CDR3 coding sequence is TGTGCCAGCAGTGCCACAGGGGGCACTGAGCAGTTCTTC.

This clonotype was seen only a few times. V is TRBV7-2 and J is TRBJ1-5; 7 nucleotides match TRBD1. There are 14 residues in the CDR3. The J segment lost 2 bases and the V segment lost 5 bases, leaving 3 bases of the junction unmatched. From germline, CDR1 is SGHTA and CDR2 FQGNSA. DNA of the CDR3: TGTGCCAGCAGCGAGGGGACAGGCAATCAGCCCCAGCATTTT. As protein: CASSEGTGNQPQHF.

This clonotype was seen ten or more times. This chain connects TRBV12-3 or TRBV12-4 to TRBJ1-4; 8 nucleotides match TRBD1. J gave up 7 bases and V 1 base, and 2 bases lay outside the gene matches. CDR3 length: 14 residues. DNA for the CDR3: TGTGCCAGCAGTTTAGGCAGGGGGCGTGAAAAACTGTTTTTT. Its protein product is CASSLGRGREKLFF.

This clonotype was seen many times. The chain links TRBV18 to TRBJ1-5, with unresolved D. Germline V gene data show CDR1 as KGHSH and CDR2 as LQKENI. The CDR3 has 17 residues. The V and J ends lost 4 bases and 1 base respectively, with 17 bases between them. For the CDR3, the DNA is TGTGCCAGCTCACTATATGACACCCCGGGGAGCAATCAGCCCCAGCATTTT. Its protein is CASSLYDTPGSNQPQHF.

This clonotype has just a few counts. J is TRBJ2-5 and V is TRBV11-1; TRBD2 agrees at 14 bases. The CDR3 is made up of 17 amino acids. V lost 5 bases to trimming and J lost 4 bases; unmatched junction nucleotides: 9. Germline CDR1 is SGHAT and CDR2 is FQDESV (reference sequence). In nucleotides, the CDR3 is TGTGCCAGCAGCCCGGGACTAGCGGGGGCCCTGGGAGAGACCCAGTACTTC. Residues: CASSPGLAGALGETQYF.

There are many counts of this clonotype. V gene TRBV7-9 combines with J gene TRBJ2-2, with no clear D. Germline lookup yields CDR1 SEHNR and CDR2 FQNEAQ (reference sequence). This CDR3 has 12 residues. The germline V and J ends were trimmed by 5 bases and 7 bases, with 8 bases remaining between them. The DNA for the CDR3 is TGTGCCAGCAGCCGGATGGGCGGGGAGCTGTTTTTT. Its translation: CASSRMGGELFF. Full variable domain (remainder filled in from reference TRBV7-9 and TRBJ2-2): DTGVSQNPRHKITKRGQNVTFRCDPISEHNRLYWYRQTLGQGPEFLTYFQNEAQLEKSRLLSDRFSAERPKGSFSTLEIQRTEQGDSAMYLCASSRMGGELFFGEGSRLTVL.